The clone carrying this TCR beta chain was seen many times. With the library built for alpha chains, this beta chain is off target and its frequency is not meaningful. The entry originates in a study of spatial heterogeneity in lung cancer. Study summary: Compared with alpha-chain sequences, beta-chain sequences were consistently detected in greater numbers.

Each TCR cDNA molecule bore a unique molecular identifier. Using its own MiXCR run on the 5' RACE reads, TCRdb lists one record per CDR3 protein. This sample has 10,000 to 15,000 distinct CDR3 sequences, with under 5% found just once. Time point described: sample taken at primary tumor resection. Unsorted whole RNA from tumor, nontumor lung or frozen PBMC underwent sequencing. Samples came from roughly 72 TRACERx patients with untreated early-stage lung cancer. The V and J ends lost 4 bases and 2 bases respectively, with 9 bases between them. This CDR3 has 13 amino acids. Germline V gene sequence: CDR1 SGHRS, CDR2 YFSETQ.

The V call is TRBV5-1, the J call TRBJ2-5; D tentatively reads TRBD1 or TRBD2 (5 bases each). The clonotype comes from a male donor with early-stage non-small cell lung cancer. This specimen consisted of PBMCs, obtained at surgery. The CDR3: CASSPGRQETQYF. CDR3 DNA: TGCGCCAGCAGCCCGGGACGGCAAGAGACCCAGTACTTC.